Listed here is a single T cell receptor (beta chain). The clone's antigen remains unknown. No much larger clonotype is one base removed from it; base qualities were not supplied. This entry comes from a study of T cells in Graves' hyperthyroidism and ophthalmopathy (dated by TCRdb to about 2019). As for the study more broadly: Peripheral blood samples were taken at the time of initial diagnosis, prior to any treatment. To identify TCR V-J signatures that set the groups apart, the researchers used a discovery cohort of more than 95 patients, made up of roughly 40 with Graves' ophthalmopathy and about 60 with stable Graves' hyperthyroidism. Whether ophthalmopathy could be predicted prospectively was tested in an independent validation cohort made up of roughly 20 hyperthyroidism patients plus 17 patients who later progressed to ophthalmopathy. The 80 to 100 discovery patients were randomly divided into training and test sets at a 7:3 ratio. In addition, the study compared T-cell repertoires in thyroid tissue and in blood from six Graves' hyperthyroidism patients. Once sampling was done, hyperthyroidism patients were given methimazole at a starting dose of 30 mg daily, whereas ophthalmopathy patients were given high-dose intravenous methylprednisolone. TCR Vbeta CDR3 sequencing of some 140 peripheral blood samples (around 45 ophthalmopathy, under 80 hyperthyroidism and some 17 progressor patients) is reported in the paper. On the study overall, not on this receptor specifically: No statistical method was used to fix the sample size in advance, and group allocation was not hidden from the investigators. Most expanded thyroid clonotypes (frequency above 0.001) were also detected in blood, suggesting blood repertoires may reflect thyroid immune responses. In validation, the model predicted progression to ophthalmopathy a median of around six months before onset, with about 64% sensitivity and about 72% specificity. A 13 V-J signature model separated ophthalmopathy from stable hyperthyroidism, with about 90% sensitivity and roughly 81% specificity in cross-validation and 80%/75% in testing.

Ophthalmopathy patients had moderately to severely active disease, Clinical Activity Score of at least 3, NOSPECS grade of at least 4, and duration under 3 months. Patients with uncontrolled infections, other autoimmune diseases, pregnancy or lactation were excluded. Diagnoses were based on clinical symptoms, serum thyroxine and TRAb, thyroid ultrasound and orbital computed tomography. PBMCs were separated from around 9.1 ml of fresh peripheral blood using Ficoll-Paque density gradient centrifugation. Trizol reagent was used to extract total RNA, and RNA quality was then checked on an Agilent 2100 Bioanalyzer. The TCR beta CDR3 regions were amplified from RNA transcripts. A first-round RT-PCR of the TCR CDR3 used the HTBI primer set with the Qiagen OneStep RT-PCR kit. Libraries were constructed in a second round of multiplex PCR, after which size selection and purification were performed. Sequencing of the libraries was done on an Illumina HiSeq2000 using paired-end 100 bp reads. The authors processed their data as follows. SOAPnuke was used to process the raw data, with reads discarded if the reads contained adapters or uncalled bases, had a mean Phred below 15, or lacked an exact constant-primer or identifier match. COPE v1.2.5 was used to merge high-quality paired reads, and clonotypes were defined as unique nucleotide sequences. Clonotypes were aligned to IMGT TRBV, TRBD and TRBJ reference segments using MiTCR v1.1. Only V-J combinations with frequency above 0.0001, covering 99.2% of repertoires, were analysed. The TCS score was defined as the ratio of F50 (clonal expansion) to E x V (chaos), calculated using BLOSUM62-based TCRdist between CDR3 peptides within each V-J. Welch's t-statistics and random forest reduced 500 to 550 V-J features to roughly 13, which were used in a naive Bayes classifier (R e1071). TCRdb trimmed the raw reads at Q25, called clones with MiXCR and kept productive beta chains. For every CDR3 protein sequence, its rows merge into one entry that carries the most common genes and DNA. TCRdb assigned the V and J calls; the authors' analysis was not used. This sample holds more than 300,000 distinct CDR3 sequences; about 18% were observed only once. The ten largest make up over 35% of the sample.

Sequenced sample: blood. The sequence was collected from a man between 18 and 35 years old with Graves' ophthalmopathy.

The CDR3: CASSLGLRYEQFF. The bases are TGTGCCAGCAGCTTAGGGCTGAGGTATGAGCAGTTCTTC. The rearrangement joined TRBV11-2 to TRBJ2-1; too little of a D gene remains to name it. V is reduced by 1 base and J by 8 bases, leaving a spacing of 9 bases between them. CDR1 and CDR2, looked up from the germline V gene, are SGHAT and FQNNGV. The CDR3 measures 13 amino acids from cysteine to phenylalanine. Only the CDR3 DNA is retained, 39 bases long and in frame from the first base.